This T cell receptor (beta chain) was recorded in a study of T cell responses to AZD1222 COVID-19 vaccine. Findings and caveats of the study: Baseline seropositivity occurred in only a handful of AZD1222 recipients. Repertoire collection took place solely once the T cell response had peaked.

As regards this clone: The antigen is not known.

Assay used: immunoSEQ multiplex PCR; TCRdb lists only in-frame clones, some missing. The sample includes 100,000 or so clones, approximately 86% of them seen just once. Germline-derived CDR1 and CDR2 are SGHRS and YFSETQ. The V end lost 4 bases, the J end lost 2 bases, and 9 bases lay between the germline ends. The CDR3 is 13 amino acids. This TCR was recovered from an adult who received the AZD1222 COVID-19 vaccine. This chain joins TRBV5-1 and TRBJ1-2; tentatively, D is TRBD1 (6 bases). Sample: peripheral blood, taken 28 days after the second AZD1222 dose. The CDR3 bases are TGCGCCAGCAGCCCGGGACAAAACTATGGCTACACCTTC. Its protein is CASSPGQNYGYTF.